These T cell receptor beta chains were read from a single sample in a study of T cells in Graves' hyperthyroidism and ophthalmopathy. From the multiplex PCR reads, TCRdb called clonotypes with MiXCR, one entry per CDR3 protein. This sample has a few hundred thousand distinct CDR3 sequences, with about 22% found just once. The specimen was blood. The source is a woman in her 70s with Graves' ophthalmopathy. Each CDR3 is given with its conserved first and last residue. The D gene is left open where the match is weak. Rows may omit the clone size; those that give it use once, few, many or a size class.

J gene | clone size | V gene | D gene | CDR3 protein | CDR3 DNA
TRBJ1-2 | NA | TRBV7-8 | NA | CASSPGTPGYGYTF | TGTGCCAGCAGCCCCGGGACACCGGGGTATGGCTACACCTTC
TRBJ1-3 | NA | TRBV12-3/TRBV12-4 | NA | CASSPPLGQDISGNTIYF | TGTGCCAGCAGCCCACCCCTTGGGCAGGATATCTCTGGAAACACCATATATTTT
TRBJ2-2 | few | TRBV20-1 | TRBD1 | CSARSRDSTGELFF | TGCAGTGCTAGGTCGAGGGACAGCACCGGGGAGCTGTTTTTT
TRBJ1-2 | few | TRBV7-9 | NA | CASSLIEGYTF | TGTGCCAGCAGCTTAATTGAGGGCTACACCTTC
TRBJ2-5 | NA | TRBV20-1 | NA | CSAERGEKETQYF | TGCAGTGCCGAGAGGGGGGAGAAAGAGACCCAGTACTTC
TRBJ2-1 | NA | TRBV24-1 | TRBD1 | CATSDASGTGVEQFF | TGTGCCACCAGTGATGCTTCCGGGACAGGGGTCGAGCAGTTCTTC
TRBJ1-2 | NA | TRBV19 | TRBD1 | CASNNPGQLYGYTF | TGTGCCAGTAATAATCCGGGACAGCTCTATGGCTACACCTTC
TRBJ2-3 | few | TRBV20-1 | NA | CSARDLVHPTDTQYF | TGCAGTGCTAGAGATCTAGTCCATCCCACAGATACGCAGTATTTT
TRBJ2-3 | NA | TRBV2 | TRBD2 | CASSENSGTSDTQYF | TGTGCCAGCAGTGAGAATAGCGGGACATCAGATACGCAGTATTTT
TRBJ2-7 | few | TRBV30 | NA | CAWSGVGFTYEQYF | TGTGCCTGGAGTGGTGTGGGGTTCACCTACGAGCAGTACTTC
TRBJ1-1 | many | TRBV28 | NA | CASSPMTRWALNTEAFF | TGTGCCAGCAGTCCAATGACAAGGTGGGCCTTGAACACTGAAGCTTTCTTT
TRBJ2-4 | NA | TRBV3-1 | TRBD1 | CASTPGQVAKNIQYF | TGTGCCAGCACTCCGGGACAGGTAGCCAAAAACATTCAGTACTTC
TRBJ2-3 | few | TRBV12-3/TRBV12-4 | NA | CASSFVGQITDTQYF | TGTGCCAGCAGTTTTGTTGGGCAGATCACGGATACGCAGTATTTT
TRBJ2-5 | many | TRBV20-1 | TRBD2 | CSARDLAAAAETQYF | TGCAGTGCTAGAGATCTAGCGGCCGCGGCCGAGACCCAGTACTTC
TRBJ2-3 | NA | TRBV7-8 | NA | CASSFSGVTDTQYF | TGTGCCAGCAGCTTCAGCGGAGTCACAGATACGCAGTATTTT
TRBJ1-2 | many | TRBV30 | NA | CAWSHLLSGPSYGYTF | TGTGCCTGGAGTCACCTTCTGTCCGGTCCCTCCTATGGCTACACCTTC
TRBJ2-5 | few | TRBV11-1 | NA | CASSLGGQGGETQYF | TGTGCCAGCAGCTTAGGAGGTCAGGGGGGAGAGACCCAGTACTTC
TRBJ1-2 | few | TRBV20-1 | NA | CSARRQVDGYTF | TGCAGTGCTAGAAGACAGGTTGATGGCTACACCTTC
TRBJ1-3 | NA | TRBV5-1 | NA | CASSLSPSVATSGNTIYF | TGCGCCAGCAGCTTGAGCCCTAGTGTGGCTACCTCTGGAAACACCATATATTTT
TRBJ2-3 | few | TRBV27 | NA | CASSSHSTDTQYF | TGTGCCAGCAGTTCCCATAGCACAGATACGCAGTATTTT
TRBJ2-2 | few | TRBV12-3/TRBV12-4 | TRBD1 | CASSAGTGANTGELFF | TGTGCCAGCAGTGCCGGGACAGGGGCCAACACCGGGGAGCTGTTTTTT
TRBJ2-7 | many | TRBV12-3/TRBV12-4 | NA | CASSFQGKVAYEQYF | TGTGCCAGCAGTTTCCAGGGAAAGGTTGCCTACGAGCAGTACTTC
TRBJ1-4 | NA | TRBV27 | NA | CASSLTRGEKLFF | TGTGCCAGCAGTCTAACTCGGGGGGAAAAACTGTTTTTT
TRBJ2-5 | NA | TRBV11-2 | TRBD2 | CASSYTQRLAGETQYF | TGTGCCAGCAGCTACACCCAAAGACTAGCGGGAGAGACCCAGTACTTC
TRBJ2-5 | many | TRBV28 | TRBD2 | CASSGRTSGRGETQYF | TGTGCCAGCAGCGGAAGGACTAGCGGGAGGGGGGAGACCCAGTACTTC
TRBJ2-7 | few | TRBV12-5 | TRBD2 | CASGLVPIQGLAGGPGYEQYF | TGTGCTAGTGGTTTGGTACCGATTCAGGGACTAGCGGGAGGGCCGGGATACGAGCAGTACTTC
TRBJ1-2 | many | TRBV4-1 | NA | CASSQDYGGNYGYTF | TGCGCCAGCAGCCAAGACTACGGAGGCAACTATGGCTACACCTTC
TRBJ1-2 | NA | TRBV4-1 | NA | CASSQDGAGTYGYTF | TGCGCCAGCAGCCAAGATGGGGCAGGGACCTATGGCTACACCTTC
TRBJ2-1 | NA | TRBV2 | TRBD2 | CASSEPAGGPNEQFF | TGTGCCAGCAGTGAACCCGCGGGGGGGCCCAATGAGCAGTTCTTC
TRBJ1-2 | few | TRBV6-1 | NA | CASSEEGRVTGYTF | TGTGCCAGCAGTGAAGAAGGCAGGGTTACGGGCTACACCTTC
TRBJ2-1 | few | TRBV30 | TRBD2 | CAWSEGSGNEQFF | TGTGCCTGGAGTGAGGGTAGCGGGAATGAGCAGTTCTTC
TRBJ2-7 | few | TRBV10-3 | TRBD2 | CASRDTAGGTYEQYF | TGTGCCTCCCGGGATACAGCGGGAGGGACTTACGAGCAGTACTTC
TRBJ2-5 | many | TRBV7-2 | NA | CASSLAGTSETQYF | TGTGCCAGCAGCCTGGCGGGGACATCAGAGACCCAGTACTTC